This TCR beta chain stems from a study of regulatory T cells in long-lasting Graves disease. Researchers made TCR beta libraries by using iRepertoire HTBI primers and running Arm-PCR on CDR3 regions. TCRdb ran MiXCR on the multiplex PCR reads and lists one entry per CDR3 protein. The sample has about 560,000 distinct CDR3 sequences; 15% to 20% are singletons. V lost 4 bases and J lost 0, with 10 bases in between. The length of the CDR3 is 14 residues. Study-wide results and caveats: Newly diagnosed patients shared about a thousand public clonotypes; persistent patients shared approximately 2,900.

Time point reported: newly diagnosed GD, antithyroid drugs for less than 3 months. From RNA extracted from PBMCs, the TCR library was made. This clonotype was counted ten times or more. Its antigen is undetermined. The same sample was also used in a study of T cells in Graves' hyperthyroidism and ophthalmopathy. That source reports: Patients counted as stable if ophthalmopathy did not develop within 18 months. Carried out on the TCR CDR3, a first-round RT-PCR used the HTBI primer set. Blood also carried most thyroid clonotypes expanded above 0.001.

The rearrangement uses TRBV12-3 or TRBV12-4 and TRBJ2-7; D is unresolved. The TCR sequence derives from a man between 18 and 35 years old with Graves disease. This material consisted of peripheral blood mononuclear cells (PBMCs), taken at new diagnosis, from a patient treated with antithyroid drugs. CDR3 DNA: TGTGCCAGCAGTTCGCTAATAGGCTCCTACGAGCAGTACTTC. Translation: CASSSLIGSYEQYF.